This is a list of T cell receptor beta chains from one sample in a study of OX40 agonist ivuxolimab in advanced cancers. Method: immunoSEQ multiplex PCR; TCRdb's copy keeps in-frame clones and lacks some. Here the sample spans almost 70,000 clones, about nine tenths being singletons. Source: CD4+ or CD8+ T cells sorted from blood, taken in a trial of the OX40 agonist ivuxolimab. These receptors were collected from an adult with an advanced solid tumor such as melanoma, head and neck, liver or kidney cancer. The CDR3 runs from the conserved cysteine through the conserved F or W. The size of a clone is reported for some rows only, either as once, few or many, or as a class for expanded clones.

TRBV12-5	-	TRBJ2-6	CASGSQGSGANVLTF
TRBV5-1	-	TRBJ2-1	CASTLAGGNEQFF
TRBV6-5	-	TRBJ1-6	CASTGSSYNSPLHF
TRBV7-9	-	TRBJ2-5	CASSPWRQGQETQYF
TRBV11-2	-	TRBJ1-3	CASSSRTGLALRNTIYF
TRBV25-1	-	TRBJ2-7	CASSERDRGVYEQYF
TRBV19	once	TRBJ2-5	CASSPPGTAQETQYF
TRBV7-2	-	TRBJ1-2	CASSIQGSPYGYTF
TRBV12-5	-	TRBJ2-7	CASGFVRVDEQYF
TRBV6-5	-	TRBJ1-5	CASGGGQYNQPQHF
TRBV5-8	-	TRBJ1-3	CASSLGQFSGNTIYF